These 19 T cell receptor beta chains were sequenced from one sample in a study of cytomegalovirus exposure and HLA in healthy donors. The PCR ran on 60 Vbeta and 13 Jbeta primers. Clones were sequenced by immunoSEQ multiplex PCR, and TCRdb holds only the in-frame ones, with some missing. Found here are more than 90,000 clones, less than 80% of them singletons; the top ten hold about 4%. Sequencing was performed on PBMCs. The receptor set was obtained from a woman in her thirties or forties in good health and CMV-seropositive.

The chain couples TRBV30 to TRBJ1-5, with a possible D match to TRBD1 (5 bases). Trimming removed 5 bases at V and 4 bases at J, with 9 bases between. Germline CDR1 is GTSNPN and CDR2 is SVGIG (reference sequence). CDR3 length equals 12 residues. The CDR3 region is CAWGAPNQPQHF. The CDR3 DNA follows: TGTGCCTGGGGGGCCCCAAATCAGCCCCAGCATTTT.

The chain recombines TRBV2 with TRBJ1-4; tentatively, D is TRBD1 (5 bases). This CDR3 region has 15 residues. The germline gives CDR1 SNHLY, CDR2 FYNNEI. Trimming left V 2 bases short and J 0 bases short, with 7 bases between. The CDR3 protein is CASSEQGATNEKLFF. In nucleotides, the CDR3 is TGTGCCAGCAGTGAACAGGGTGCAACTAATGAAAAACTGTTTTTT.

The chain has TRBV9 and TRBJ1-1, with D hard to call. The germline gives CDR1 SGDLS, CDR2 YYNGEE. CDR3 size: 14 residues. V was shortened by 1 base and J by 3 bases, with 10 bases between the two germline ends. The CDR3 loop is CASSVTGRDTEAFF. The CDR3 DNA is TGTGCCAGCAGCGTAACGGGGAGGGACACTGAAGCTTTCTTT.

The chain has TRBV21-1 and TRBJ1-3; the tabulated D call, TRBD1, remains unverified against the DNA. TRBV21-1 is a listed pseudogene. The CDR3 spans 15 residues. This CDR3 reads CASTPLRGSGNTIYF. CDR3 coding DNA: TGTGCCAGCACCCCACTCAGGGGATCTGGAAACACCATATATTTT.

The chain links TRBV7-2 to TRBJ2-3; TRBD2 might be the D (5 bases). V lost 4 bases and J 0 bases, leaving 14 bases between the germline ends. The CDR3 is 16 residues long. The V gene's germline CDR1 is SGHTA and CDR2 FQGNSA. This chain's CDR3 is CASSSPISVSTDTQYF. CDR3 bases: TGTGCCAGCAGCTCACCGATTAGCGTTAGCACAGATACGCAGTATTTT.

The rearrangement joins TRBV5-1 to TRBJ2-1; 11 nucleotides align to TRBD2. The CDR3 contains 15 residues. J was trimmed by 6 bases and V by 0 bases; bases with no gene match: 2. Germline loops: CDR1 SGHRS, CDR2 YFSETQ. The chain's CDR3 is CASSLVTSGSNEQFF. CDR3 nucleotide sequence: TGCGCCAGCAGCTTGGTAACTAGCGGGAGCAATGAGCAGTTCTTC. The complete variable domain, with remaining parts taken from reference TRBV5-1 and TRBJ2-1, reads KAGVTQTPRYLIKTRGQQVTLSCSPISGHRSVSWYQQTPGQGLQFLFEYFSETQRNKGNFPGRFSGRQFSNSRSEMNVSTLELGDSALYLCASSLVTSGSNEQFFGPGTRLTVL.

This rearrangement joins TRBV2 to TRBJ1-6; D not certain. The CDR3 is 13 residues long. CDR1 and CDR2 from the germline V gene are SNHLY and FYNNEI. Trimming pared 5 bases from V and 8 bases from J, leaving 10 bases between. CDR3 residues: CASSTSSDSPLHF. Here the CDR3 DNA reads TGTGCCAGCAGTACCTCATCAGATTCACCCCTCCACTTT. The entire variable domain, with the rest obtained from reference TRBV2 and TRBJ1-6, is as follows: EPEVTQTPSHQVTQMGQEVILRCVPISNHLYFYWYRQILGQKVEFLVSFYNNEISEKSEIFDDQFSVERPDGSNFTLKIRSTKLEDSAMYFCASSTSSDSPLHFGNGTRLTVT.

This chain uses TRBV7-3 with TRBJ2-1; 7 bases are shared with TRBD2. Germline V gene sequence: CDR1 SGHTA, CDR2 FQGTGA. V gave up 5 bases and J gave up 4 bases; unmatched junction bases: 5. The CDR3 contains 14 residues. CDR3 sequence (DNA): TGTGCCAGCAGCGGAAGCGGGACTTACAATGAGCAGTTCTTC. Its translation: CASSGSGTYNEQFF.

The chain recombines TRBV5-1 with TRBJ1-4; 10 nucleotides agree with TRBD1. The CDR3 totals 15 residues. The trim removed 4 bases at V and 8 bases at J, leaving 8 bases unmatched. Per the germline V gene, CDR1 is SGHRS and CDR2 is YFSETQ. CDR3 amino acids: CASSAAGQGQEKLFF. The CDR3 nucleotides read TGCGCCAGCAGCGCGGCGGGACAGGGGCAGGAAAAACTGTTTTTT.

The chain employs TRBV27 and TRBJ2-5, with unresolved D. Germline CDR1 and CDR2: MNHEY and SMNVEV (reference sequence). V lost 3 bases and J lost 4, with 15 bases in between. There are 15 residues in the CDR3. CDR3 coding DNA: TGTGCCAGCAGTTTGGTTCTGGAGAGCCGAGAGACCCAGTACTTC. It yields the protein CASSLVLESRETQYF.

The V gene is TRBV6-1, the J gene TRBJ2-7; TRBD1 agrees at 8 bases. V dropped 2 bases and J dropped 0; count of bases not matched to a gene: 9. This CDR3 has 17 residues. Germline CDR1 MNHNS, CDR2 SASEGT. The CDR3 is CASSELLPQGASYEQYF. The CDR3 DNA reads as TGTGCCAGCAGTGAACTCCTTCCCCAGGGGGCCTCCTACGAGCAGTACTTC.

The chain employs TRBV5-5 and TRBJ2-5; D is unresolved. The CDR3 sequence is 15 residues long. V shed 4 bases and J shed 2 bases, with 15 bases lying between them. Per germline, CDR1 SGHKS and CDR2 YYEKEE (reference sequence). CDR3 protein: CASSLAPILQETQYF. CDR3 in DNA: TGTGCCAGCAGCCTCGCGCCGATCTTACAAGAGACCCAGTACTTC.

The V call is TRBV2, the J call TRBJ2-5; 7 positions agree with TRBD1. The end of the DNA fits TRBJ2-7 better, so the J call may be wrong. This CDR3 comprises 14 residues. Per the germline V gene, CDR1 is SNHLY and CDR2 is FYNNEI. The CDR3 DNA reads TGTGCCAGCCACAGGGGTGTCGGAGCCTACGAGCAGTACTTC. Translating gives CASHRGVGAYEQYF.

The J gene is TRBJ2-1, the V gene TRBV5-1; D is unclear. The CDR3 is 15 amino acids. The V end lost 4 bases, the J end lost 10 bases, and 21 bases lay between the germline ends. Germline values: CDR1 SGHRS, CDR2 YFSETQ. The CDR3 region has the DNA TGCGCCAGCAGCCGAACACCTCTAGGTCGTCAAGAGCAGTTCTTC. This sequence encodes CASSRTPLGRQEQFF.

This chain links TRBV2 with TRBJ2-7, with 7 bases aligning to TRBD2. The J segment lost 7 bases and the V segment lost 0 bases, leaving 9 bases of the junction unmatched. The CDR3 contains 15 residues. Germline CDR1 SNHLY, CDR2 FYNNEI. CDR3 sequence (DNA): TGTGCCAGCAGTGAAGCCCTACTAGCGTCTGGGGAGCAGTACTTC. Its protein product is CASSEALLASGEQYF.

The CDR3 DNA reads TGTGCCAGCAGCATGGGACAGGCCACTAACTATGGCTACACCTTC. As protein: CASSMGQATNYGYTF. This chain connects TRBV5-4 to TRBJ1-2; 8 positions agree with TRBD1. Germline V CDR1 and CDR2: SGHNT, YYREEE (reference sequence). V lost 4 bases and J lost 0; bases outside the gene matches: 5. CDR3 length: 15 residues.

This chain connects TRBV6-6 to TRBJ2-3; D call uncertain. This CDR3 comprises 13 residues. Deletions cut 6 bases from V and 2 bases from J, with 9 bases between. Per the germline V gene, CDR1 is MNHNY and CDR2 is SVGAGI (reference sequence). The CDR3, as DNA: TGTGCCAGCAGAGCCCCAAACACAGATACGCAGTATTTT. This translates into CASRAPNTDTQYF.

J is TRBJ2-7 and V is TRBV7-9; 12 nucleotides align to TRBD2. V lost 5 bases and J lost 0; bases outside the gene matches: 11. Germline V gene lookup returns CDR1 SEHNR and CDR2 FQNEAQ (reference sequence). This CDR3 comprises 18 residues. CDR3 sequence: CASSGGASGRAGSYEQYF. The CDR3, as DNA: TGTGCCAGCAGCGGAGGTGCTAGCGGGAGGGCCGGCTCCTACGAGCAGTACTTC. Looking up the rest from reference TRBV7-9 and TRBJ2-7 gives the full variable domain: DTGVSQNPRHKITKRGQNVTFRCDPISEHNRLYWYRQTLGQGPEFLTYFQNEAQLEKSRLLSDRFSAERPKGSFSTLEIQRTEQGDSAMYLCASSGGASGRAGSYEQYFGPGTRLTVT.

This clone showed up just a few times. The V and J genes are TRBV27 and TRBJ2-1, with D possibly being TRBD2 (5 bases). Deletions cut 5 bases from V and 8 bases from J, with 22 bases between. In germline, CDR1 is MNHEY, CDR2 SMNVEV (reference sequence). CDR3 size: 16 residues. Here the CDR3 DNA reads TGTGCCAGCAGTCCCTCTACACTGGATTACGGGGATGAGCAGTTCTTC. Translated, it gives CASSPSTLDYGDEQFF.